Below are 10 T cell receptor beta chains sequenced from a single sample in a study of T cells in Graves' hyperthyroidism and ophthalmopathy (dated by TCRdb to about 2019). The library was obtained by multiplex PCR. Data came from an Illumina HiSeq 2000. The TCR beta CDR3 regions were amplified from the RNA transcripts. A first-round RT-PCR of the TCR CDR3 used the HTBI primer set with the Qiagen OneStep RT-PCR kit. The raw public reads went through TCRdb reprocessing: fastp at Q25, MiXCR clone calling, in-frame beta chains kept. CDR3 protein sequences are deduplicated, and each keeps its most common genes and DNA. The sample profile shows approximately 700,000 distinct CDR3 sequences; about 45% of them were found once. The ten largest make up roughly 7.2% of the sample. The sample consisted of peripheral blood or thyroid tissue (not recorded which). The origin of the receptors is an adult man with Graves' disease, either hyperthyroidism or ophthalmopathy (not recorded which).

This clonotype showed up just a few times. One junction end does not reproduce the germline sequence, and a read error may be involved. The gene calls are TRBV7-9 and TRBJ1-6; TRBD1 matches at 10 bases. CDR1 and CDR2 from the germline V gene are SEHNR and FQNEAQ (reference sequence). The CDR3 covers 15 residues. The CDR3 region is CASSPLDRGNSPLHF. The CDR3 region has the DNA TGCGCCAGCAGCCCCTTGGACAGGGGGAATTCACCCCTCCACTTT. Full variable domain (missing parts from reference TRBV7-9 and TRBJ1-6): DTGVSQNPRHKITKRGQNVTFRCDPISEHNRLYWYRQTLGQGPEFLTYFQNEAQLEKSRLLSDRFSAERPKGSFSTLEIQRTEQGDSAMYLCASSPLDRGNSPLHFGNGTRLTVT.

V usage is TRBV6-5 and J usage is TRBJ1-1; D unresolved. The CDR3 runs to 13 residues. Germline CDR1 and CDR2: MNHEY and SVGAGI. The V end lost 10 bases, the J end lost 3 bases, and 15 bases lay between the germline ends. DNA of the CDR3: TGTGCCACGAAGCTGGGAAGTTACACTGAAGCTTTCTTT. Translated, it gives CATKLGSYTEAFF.

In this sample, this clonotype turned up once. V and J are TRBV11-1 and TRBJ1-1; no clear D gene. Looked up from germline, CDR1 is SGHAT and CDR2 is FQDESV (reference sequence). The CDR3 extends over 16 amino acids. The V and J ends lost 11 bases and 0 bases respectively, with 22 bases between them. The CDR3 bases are TGTGCCTGGAAATCGTCAGCAGGCAGGATGAACACTGAAGCTTTCTTT. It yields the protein CAWKSSAGRMNTEAFF.

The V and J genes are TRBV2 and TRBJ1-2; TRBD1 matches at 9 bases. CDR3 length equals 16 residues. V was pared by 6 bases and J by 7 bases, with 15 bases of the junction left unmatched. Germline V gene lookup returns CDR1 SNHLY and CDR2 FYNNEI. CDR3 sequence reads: CASSLAHGTGPFGYTF. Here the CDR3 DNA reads TGTGCCAGCAGCTTAGCGCACGGGACAGGGCCGTTTGGCTACACCTTC.

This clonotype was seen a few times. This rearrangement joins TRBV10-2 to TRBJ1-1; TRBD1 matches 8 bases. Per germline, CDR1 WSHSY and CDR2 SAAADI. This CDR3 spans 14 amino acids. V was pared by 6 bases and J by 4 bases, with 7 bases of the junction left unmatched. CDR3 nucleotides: TGCGCCAGCAGGGACACAGGGGGAGTCACTGAAGCTTTCTTT. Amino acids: CASRDTGGVTEAFF.

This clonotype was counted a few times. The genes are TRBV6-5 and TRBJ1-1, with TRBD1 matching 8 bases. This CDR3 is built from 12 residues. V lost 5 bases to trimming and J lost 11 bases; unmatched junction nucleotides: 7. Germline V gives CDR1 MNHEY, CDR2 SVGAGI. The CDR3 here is CASSTRGLVAFF. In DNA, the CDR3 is TGTGCCAGCAGTACCAGGGGGCTAGTTGCTTTCTTT.

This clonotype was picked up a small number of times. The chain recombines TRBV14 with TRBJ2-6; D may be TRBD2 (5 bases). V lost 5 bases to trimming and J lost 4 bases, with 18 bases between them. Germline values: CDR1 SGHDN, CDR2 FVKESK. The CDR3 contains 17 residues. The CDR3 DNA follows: TGTGCCAGCAGCTACCCCGGGCAGCCGGGAGGGGCCAACGTCCTGACTTTC. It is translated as CASSYPGQPGGANVLTF.

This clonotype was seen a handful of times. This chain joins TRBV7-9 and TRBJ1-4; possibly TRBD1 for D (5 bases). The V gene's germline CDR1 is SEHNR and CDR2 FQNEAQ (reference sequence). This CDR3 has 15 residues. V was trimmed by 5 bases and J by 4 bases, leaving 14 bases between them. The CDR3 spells CASSAARDLNEKLFF. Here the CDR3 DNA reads TGTGCCAGCAGCGCTGCCAGGGACCTTAATGAAAAACTGTTTTTT. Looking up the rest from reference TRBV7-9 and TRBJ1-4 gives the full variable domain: DTGVSQNPRHKITKRGQNVTFRCDPISEHNRLYWYRQTLGQGPEFLTYFQNEAQLEKSRLLSDRFSAERPKGSFSTLEIQRTEQGDSAMYLCASSAARDLNEKLFFGSGTQLSVL.

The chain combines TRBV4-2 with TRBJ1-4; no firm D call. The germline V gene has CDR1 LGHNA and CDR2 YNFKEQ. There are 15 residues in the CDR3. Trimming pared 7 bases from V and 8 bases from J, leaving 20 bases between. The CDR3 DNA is TGTGCCAGCACCCCTTCCCCAGGTCCCAGGGAAAAACTGTTTTTT. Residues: CASTPSPGPREKLFF.

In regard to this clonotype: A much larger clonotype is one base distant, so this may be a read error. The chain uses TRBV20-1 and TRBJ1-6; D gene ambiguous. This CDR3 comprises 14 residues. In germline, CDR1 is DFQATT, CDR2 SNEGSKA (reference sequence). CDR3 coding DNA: TGCAGTGCTCCTGATACGGGGTCGGGATCACCCCTCTACTTT. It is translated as CSAPDTGSGSPLYF.